This T cell receptor (beta chain) was obtained from a study of T cells after yellow fever vaccination (dated by TCRdb to between 2018 and 2021). General notes on the study: Libraries from fractions with low cell numbers were prepared with the SMART-Seq v4 Ultra Low Input RNA kit. The cohort comprised two healthy male donors, one aged 18 to 30 and one aged 30 to 39 years. To follow T-cell clones before and after primary and booster YFV17D yellow fever vaccination, bulk TCR alpha and beta repertoires were sequenced over time. Blood samples were taken at several timepoints before and after primary and secondary immunization, and bulk PBMC replicates and cell subsets were isolated. Broad study findings and their caveats: After the booster, most clones that had expanded after primary vaccination were detected again (around 96% of CD4 and more than 85% of CD8), suggesting broad maintenance of memory. Only two donors were included in the study, so the extent to which the findings can be generalized is limited. Computational filtering was required because FACS-sorted repertoires could contain abundant contaminating clonotypes from the bulk population. A small fraction of clonotypes appeared in both the CD4 and CD8 compartments, likely as a result of convergent recombination. Compared with the primary T-cell response, the secondary T-cell response was faster but weaker, reaching its peak on day 5 rather than on day 15.

Synthesis of TCR cDNA relied on 5'RACE template switching, a step that introduced a universal primer site along with unique molecular identifiers. Priming for cDNA synthesis came from both the TCR alpha and TCR beta constant segments. Library amplification used two PCR steps, and the second PCR step added sample barcodes and sequencing adapters. Sequencing of libraries was performed on Illumina HiSeq 2500 (2x100 bp) or NovaSeq (2x150 bp). The published analysis was carried out like this. MIGEC handled demultiplexing of reads and collapsing into UMI consensus sequences, while MiXCR performed V(D)J alignment. Vaccine-responding clonotypes were defined with edgeR using replicate PBMC samples, requiring FDR below 0.01 and a log2 fold change above 5 up to day 15. Each bulk clonotype received a CD4 or CD8 identity based on whether the sequenced CD4 or CD8 repertoire contained that clonotype at higher abundance. The public reads were reanalyzed by TCRdb: fastp trimming at Q25, MiXCR alignment, in-frame beta chains only. Here each entry gathers all rows of one CDR3 protein and keeps the most common genes and DNA. TCRdb assigned the V and J calls; the authors' analysis was not used. Counted in this sample were around 350,000 distinct CDR3 sequences; approximately 6% of them appeared once. Approximately 15% of the sample is taken by the ten largest.

Note on this clonotype: It has no known antigen specificity. No base quality values were provided; no much bigger clone lies one nucleotide off.

The treatment or condition label, read with the paper, signifies: live attenuated yellow fever vaccine strain. At every blood-draw timepoint, two biological replicates of bulk PBMCs were collected. PBMCs were isolated from peripheral blood using a standard Ficoll-Paque protocol. RNA was extracted with TriZol from bulk PBMCs, CD4 and CD8 fractions, and dextramer-positive and dextramer-negative fractions. This clonotype was sampled from a man aged 30-40 years who received the YFV17D yellow fever vaccine. The source was PBMCs, collected 5 days after the yellow fever booster vaccination.

The DNA is TGCAGTGCTAGAGTAGCACAGGGGAGGTTAACTGAAGCTTTCTTT. It is translated as CSARVAQGRLTEAFF. Rearrangement joined TRBV20-1 to TRBJ1-1; TRBD1 matches 7 bases in the middle. The V end gives up 1 base and the J end 5 bases, leaving 10 bases in the junction not matched to a gene. The CDR3, cysteine through phenylalanine, is 15 amino acids long. Only the CDR3 portion is preserved as DNA: 45 bases, with reading frame beginning at the first base. CDR1 and CDR2 are read off the germline V gene (reference sequence) as DFQATT and SNEGSKA.